The 8 T cell receptor beta chains below come from one sample, sequenced in a study of cytomegalovirus exposure and HLA in healthy donors. Primers: 60 Vbeta forward and 13 Jbeta reverse. Profiling relied on immunoSEQ multiplex PCR, and the TCRdb table lists in-frame clones only, not all of them. The sample yields 100,000 to 150,000 clones, 83% seen once. Specimen: PBMCs. Source of these receptors: a middle-aged woman in good health and CMV-seropositive.

The gene calls are TRBV19 and TRBJ2-6; 9 bases fit TRBD1. This CDR3 spans 16 amino acids. With V trimmed by 4 bases and J by 0 bases, 1 base remained unmatched. CDR1 is LNHDA and CDR2 is SQIVND in the germline V gene (reference sequence). Here the CDR3 reads CASSKDRGSGANVLTF. The CDR3 nucleotides are TGTGCCAGTAGTAAGGACAGGGGCTCTGGGGCCAACGTCCTGACTTTC.

Here the CDR3 reads CASSLELVVNEQFF. The CDR3 bases are TGCGCCAGCAGCTTGGAACTAGTGGTGAATGAGCAGTTCTTC. The chain has TRBV5-1 and TRBJ2-1; tentative D call: TRBD2 (5 bases). The CDR3 loop spans 14 amino acids. Trimming stripped 0 bases from V and 7 bases from J, with 11 bases between. Germline V CDR1 and CDR2: SGHRS, YFSETQ. Full variable domain (rest looked up from reference TRBV5-1 and TRBJ2-1): KAGVTQTPRYLIKTRGQQVTLSCSPISGHRSVSWYQQTPGQGLQFLFEYFSETQRNKGNFPGRFSGRQFSNSRSEMNVSTLELGDSALYLCASSLELVVNEQFFGPGTRLTVL.

V and J are TRBV9 and TRBJ1-1, with TRBD1 matching over 10 bases. V shed 1 base and J 5 bases; nucleotides not matched to a gene: 8. Germline CDR1 and CDR2: SGDLS and YYNGEE. This CDR3 has 16 amino acids. This CDR3 is CASSVRPTGGRTEAFF. The CDR3 bases are TGTGCCAGCAGCGTAAGACCGACAGGGGGCCGAACTGAAGCTTTCTTT.

The chain has TRBV6-1 and TRBJ2-3; TRBD2 aligns across 8 bases. The CDR3 runs 16 residues. Germline V gene lookup returns CDR1 MNHNS and CDR2 SASEGT. Trimming took 1 base from V and 3 from J; bases not matched to a gene: 6. The CDR3 here is CASSEGAGGTTDTQYF. CDR3 sequence (DNA): TGTGCCAGCAGTGAAGGGGCGGGAGGAACAACAGATACGCAGTATTTT.

This chain connects TRBV23-1 to TRBJ2-1, with 9 bases fitting TRBD2. TRBV23-1 is an ORF for which the function is uncertain. With 3 bases clipped from V and 10 bases from J, the junction kept 25 bases outside the gene matches. The CDR3 runs to 20 residues. CDR3 sequence (DNA): TGCGCCAGCAGTCACCTCACCCCAACAACCGGGACTAGCTCCACCTGCGAGCAGTTCTTC. Translating gives CASSHLTPTTGTSSTCEQFF.

This clone has only one observation. The chain carries TRBV6-5 and TRBJ2-7; 11 bases are shared with TRBD1. V was pared by 5 bases and J by 3 bases, with 3 bases of the junction left unmatched. This CDR3 is 14 amino acids long. Germline-derived CDR1 and CDR2 are MNHEY and SVGAGI. The CDR3 protein is CASSRGTGGYEQYF. CDR3 DNA sequence: TGTGCCAGCAGTCGGGGGACAGGGGGCTACGAGCAGTACTTC.

The J gene is TRBJ2-7, the V gene TRBV4-3, with 9 bases that match TRBD1. There are 14 residues in the CDR3. In germline, CDR1 is LGHNA, CDR2 YSLEER. V lost 5 bases, J lost 2 bases, and 4 bases stayed unmatched. CDR3 protein: CASSAGQGPYEQYF. In DNA form, the CDR3 reads TGCGCCAGCAGCGCGGGACAGGGCCCCTACGAGCAGTACTTC.

This clone occurred once. V usage is TRBV7-6 and J usage is TRBJ1-4, with TRBD1 as a possible D gene (5 bases). Trimming shortened V by 1 base and J by 2 bases, and 8 bases separated the two germline ends. The germline V gene encodes CDR1 SGHVS and CDR2 FNYEAQ. The CDR3 has 15 amino acids. The CDR3 nucleotides read TGTGCCAGCAGCTTAGATGGGGGGACTAATGAAAAACTGTTTTTT. This encodes CASSLDGGTNEKLFF.